The next 14 T cell receptor beta chains were all read from a single sample in a study of Ad26.COV2.S vaccination and SARS-CoV-2 variants. Sequencing used immunoSEQ multiplex PCR; TCRdb keeps in-frame clones, though not all of them. The table includes more than 300,000 clones, about 88% detected once. Stated treatment: roughly 18 received Ad26.COV2.S at low or high dose, single or two shots; about 5 received placebo; per-sample allocation not given. All samples were drawn on day 63, counting from the first vaccine or placebo injection. Here the sequenced sample was peripheral blood, taken in a trial of Ad26.COV2.S vaccine versus placebo. Receptor source: a person between 18 and 60 years old who received the Ad26.COV2.S COVID-19 vaccine or a placebo.

V is TRBV5-4 and J is TRBJ2-2; no clear D. This CDR3 has 15 amino acids. Per germline, CDR1 SGHNT and CDR2 YYREEE (reference sequence). Trimming left V 4 bases short and J 1 base short, with 11 bases between. The chain's CDR3 is CASSIEDLNTGELFF. The DNA of the CDR3 is TGTGCCAGCAGCATTGAAGATTTGAACACCGGGGAGCTGTTTTTT.

The rearrangement uses TRBV9 and TRBJ1-3, with D perhaps TRBD1 (5 bases). The CDR3 loop spans 15 amino acids. Deletions cut 6 bases from V and 0 bases from J, with 13 bases between. Germline V gene lookup returns CDR1 SGDLS and CDR2 YYNGEE. CDR3 sequence reads: CASTPRGSSGNTIYF. In DNA, the CDR3 is TGTGCCAGCACCCCACGGGGCAGCTCTGGAAACACCATATATTTT. Filled out from reference TRBV9 and TRBJ1-3, the complete variable domain reads DSGVTQTPKHLITATGQRVTLRCSPRSGDLSVYWYQQSLDQGLQFLIQYYNGEERAKGNILERFSAQQFPDLHSELNLSSLELGDSALYFCASTPRGSSGNTIYFGEGSWLTVV.

The rearrangement links TRBV6-2 or TRBV6-3 to TRBJ1-2; 7 bases line up with TRBD1. The CDR3 extends over 16 amino acids. Germline V lookup: CDR1 MNHEY, CDR2 SVGEGT. The J segment lost 0 bases and the V segment lost 2 bases, leaving 6 bases of the junction unmatched. As DNA, the CDR3 is TGTGCCAGCAGTTACGACAGGGTCCTAGCTAACTATGGCTACACCTTC. Encoded protein: CASSYDRVLANYGYTF.

The chain recombines TRBV6-5 with TRBJ1-5; D perhaps matches TRBD1 (6 bases). The CDR3 runs 14 residues. Germline CDR1 and CDR2: MNHEY and SVGAGI. V was shortened by 5 bases and J by 4 bases, with 12 bases between the two germline ends. The CDR3 DNA is TGTGCCAGCAGTCCCCGGACAGAGAATCAGCCCCAGCATTTT. Translated: CASSPRTENQPQHF.

The V gene is TRBV25-1, the J gene TRBJ2-7; TRBD1 aligns across 10 bases. CDR1 is MGHDK and CDR2 is SYGVNS in the germline V gene. This CDR3 spans 15 amino acids. The V and J ends lost 6 bases and 3 bases, in that order; junction bases with no gene match: 8. CDR3 DNA sequence: TGTGCCAGCAGAATGGACAGGGGGACTCACTACGAGCAGTACTTC. Translating it yields CASRMDRGTHYEQYF.

This chain uses TRBV9 with TRBJ2-3, with 8 positions matching TRBD1. The trim removed 3 bases at V and 4 bases at J, leaving 4 bases unmatched. The CDR3 runs 14 residues. Germline V gene lookup returns CDR1 SGDLS and CDR2 YYNGEE. The CDR3 nucleotides are TGTGCCAGCAGCGCCGACAGGGGCCCAGATACGCAGTATTTT. Translation: CASSADRGPDTQYF.

The rearrangement links TRBV30 to TRBJ1-3; possible D gene TRBD1, 5 bases. V was pared by 0 bases and J by 4 bases, with 19 bases between. The CDR3 runs to 17 residues. Germline CDR1 reads GTSNPN; CDR2 reads SVGIG (reference sequence). DNA for the CDR3: TGTGCCTGGAGTGTAAGAGGGGTCCCCTCGGGCGGAAACACCATATATTTT. Its translation: CAWSVRGVPSGGNTIYF.

The J gene is TRBJ2-2, the V gene TRBV19; the D is unclear. V lost 7 bases to trimming and J lost 6 bases, with 18 bases between them. The germline CDR1 and CDR2 sequences are LNHDA and SQIVND (reference sequence). This CDR3 comprises 15 residues. CDR3 nucleotides: TGTGCCAGTACCGGCCGGCTAGTAGAAGCCGGGGAGCTGTTTTTT. This sequence encodes CASTGRLVEAGELFF.

This sequence joins TRBV7-9 and TRBJ1-1; a possible D gene is TRBD1 (5 bases). From germline, CDR1 is SEHNR and CDR2 FQNEAQ (reference sequence). Between the trimmed V and J ends, which lost 2 bases and 5 bases, there was a span of 15 bases. This CDR3 spans 15 amino acids. The CDR3 sequence: CASSLRAGLVTEAFF. The DNA of the CDR3 is TGTGCCAGCAGCTTACGGGCAGGGTTAGTTACTGAAGCTTTCTTT.

This chain connects TRBV6-5 to TRBJ2-7; 7 bases align to TRBD1. V shed 8 bases and J 6 bases; nucleotides not matched to a gene: 10. Germline assignment: CDR1 MNHEY and CDR2 SVGAGI. The CDR3 has 13 residues. DNA for the CDR3: TGTGCCAGCCTAGGGGGCAGCTTCGGCGAGCAGTACTTC. This gives the protein CASLGGSFGEQYF.

The chain combines TRBV28 with TRBJ2-6; a possible D gene is TRBD1 (5 bases). Trimming left V 5 bases short and J 0 bases short, with 11 bases between. CDR3 length: 16 residues. CDR1 is MDHEN, CDR2 SYDVKM, per germline. The CDR3 nucleotides are TGTGCCAGCAGTCCCCGACAGAACTCTGGGGCCAACGTCCTGACTTTC. Its protein is CASSPRQNSGANVLTF. The full variable domain, rest sourced from reference TRBV28 and TRBJ2-6, is DVKVTQSSRYLVKRTGEKVFLECVQDMDHENMFWYRQDPGLGLRLIYFSYDVKMKEKGDIPEGYSVSREKKERFSLILESASTNQTSMYLCASSPRQNSGANVLTFGAGSRLTVL.

The rearrangement joins TRBV9 to TRBJ2-1; no clear D gene. Deletions cut 0 bases from V and 7 bases from J, with 5 bases between. The CDR3 is 12 residues long. Per germline, CDR1 SGDLS and CDR2 YYNGEE. DNA for the CDR3: TGTGCCAGCAGCGTAGCGGTAAATGAGCAGTTCTTC. Its protein product is CASSVAVNEQFF.

V is TRBV6-4 and J is TRBJ2-5; TRBD2 matches 7 bases. The germline V gene has CDR1 MRHNA and CDR2 SNTAGT. CDR3 size: 12 residues. Germline trimming cut 6 bases from V and 14 bases from J; bases unmatched to any gene: 12. The CDR3 spells CASSPTGTTGYF. DNA for the CDR3: TGTGCCAGCAGCCCCACGGGGACTACAGGTTACTTC.

The rearrangement uses TRBV28 and TRBJ2-7, with TRBD1 as a possible D gene (5 bases). Germline lookup yields CDR1 MDHEN and CDR2 SYDVKM. The V gene lost 6 bases and the J gene lost 2 bases, with 8 bases spanning the gap. This CDR3 region has 12 residues. Here the CDR3 reads CASSIQAYEQYF. CDR3 coding DNA: TGTGCCAGCAGCATACAGGCCTACGAGCAGTACTTC.